The next 12 T cell receptor beta chains were all read from a single sample in a study of T cell responses to AZD1222 COVID-19 vaccine. Produced via immunoSEQ multiplex PCR; TCRdb's table is partial and in-frame only. The data hold roughly 67,000 clones, with roughly 86% observed a single time. Sequenced material: peripheral blood, taken on day 0 of AZD1222 vaccination. Receptors were obtained from an adult in good health.

The rearrangement links TRBV6-1 to TRBJ2-1, with D unclear. Germline-derived CDR1 and CDR2 are MNHNS and SASEGT. The CDR3 loop spans 14 amino acids. Between the trimmed V and J ends, which lost 2 bases and 4 bases, there was a span of 9 bases. CDR3 DNA sequence: TGTGCCAGCAGTGAAAGTACCCAGTACAATGAGCAGTTCTTC. This encodes CASSESTQYNEQFF.

This chain links TRBV15 with TRBJ2-1; 10 bases map to TRBD2. V was pared by 6 bases and J by 6 bases, with 11 bases of the junction left unmatched. The CDR3 runs 16 residues. Looked up from germline, CDR1 is LNHNV and CDR2 is YYDKDF (reference sequence). In DNA, the CDR3 is TGTGCCACCAGGCGCCATAGCGGGGGGTTCTCCAATGAGCAGTTCTTC. Translation gives CATRRHSGGFSNEQFF. The entire variable domain, with the rest obtained from reference TRBV15 and TRBJ2-1, is as follows: DAMVIQNPRYQVTQFGKPVTLSCSQTLNHNVMYWYQQKSSQAPKLLFHYYDKDFNNEADTPDNFQSRRPNTSFCFLDIRSPGLGDTAMYLCATRRHSGGFSNEQFFGPGTRLTVL.

The V call is TRBV9, the J call TRBJ2-7; no reliable D call. CDR1 and CDR2 from the germline V gene are SGDLS and YYNGEE. V shed 4 bases and J shed 0 bases, with 14 bases lying between them. The CDR3 spans 15 residues. The CDR3 protein is CASSPYGSSSYEQYF. Written as DNA, the CDR3 is TGTGCCAGCAGCCCCTACGGGTCTTCCTCCTACGAGCAGTACTTC.

The genes are TRBV28 and TRBJ2-5; maybe TRBD2 (5 bases). The V gene lost 5 bases and the J gene lost 0 bases, with 19 bases spanning the gap. Per the germline V gene, CDR1 is MDHEN and CDR2 is SYDVKM. The CDR3 runs 17 residues. The CDR3 region is CASSPGLYPLYQETQYF. The DNA of the CDR3 is TGTGCCAGCAGTCCCGGACTCTACCCTCTGTACCAAGAGACCCAGTACTTC.

The gene calls are TRBV21-1 and TRBJ2-4. TRBV21-1 is a pseudogene. The CDR3 is 16 amino acids. The CDR3 sequence is CASSKYTDPTKNIQYF. The CDR3 nucleotides read TGTGCCAGCAGCAAGTACACGGATCCCACCAAAAACATTCAGTACTTC.

This chain connects TRBV7-6 to TRBJ2-2; TRBD2 matches at 9 bases. Germline V gene sequence: CDR1 SGHVS, CDR2 FNYEAQ. CDR3 length equals 15 residues. V lost 5 bases to trimming and J lost 4 bases; unmatched junction nucleotides: 5. The CDR3 sequence: CASSPVSGSTGELFF. For the CDR3, the DNA is TGTGCCAGCAGCCCCGTTAGCGGGAGCACCGGGGAGCTGTTTTTT.

A few counts support this clone. The CDR3 nucleotides are TGTGCCAGCAGTTTAGAAGGGTATGGCTACACCTTC. As protein: CASSLEGYGYTF. V gene TRBV12-3 or TRBV12-4 combines with J gene TRBJ1-2; D gene unclear. The V end lost 1 base, the J end lost 5 bases, and 5 bases lay between the germline ends. CDR3 size: 12 residues.

V and J are TRBV7-2 and TRBJ1-1; maybe TRBD1 (5 bases). CDR1 and CDR2 from the germline V gene are SGHTA and FQGNSA. The CDR3 totals 15 residues. V gave up 1 base and J gave up 9 bases, with 18 bases separating them. CDR3 nucleotide sequence: TGTGCCAGCAGCTTAGATCAGGGAGGGACGACCAAAGCTTTCTTT. It translates to CASSLDQGGTTKAFF.

CDR3 sequence reads: CASSETWDTQYF. The DNA of the CDR3 is TGCGCCAGCAGCGAGACCTGGGATACGCAGTATTTT. This chain joins TRBV10-1 and TRBJ2-3; D call uncertain. Germline-derived CDR1 and CDR2 are WNHNN and SYGVQD (reference sequence). The V gene lost 6 bases and the J gene lost 6 bases, with 10 bases spanning the gap. CDR3 length: 12 amino acids.

V gene TRBV5-1 combines with J gene TRBJ2-7, with 8 bases matching TRBD1. Germline loops: CDR1 SGHRS, CDR2 YFSETQ. After removal of 4 bases from V and 3 bases from J, the junction contained 3 bases not matched to a gene. This CDR3 region has 13 residues. This CDR3 is CASSGGTGYEQYF. CDR3 DNA: TGCGCCAGCAGCGGGGGGACAGGCTACGAGCAGTACTTC.

This clone was detected once. This chain connects TRBV9 to TRBJ2-7; 10 nucleotides align to TRBD2. The ends lost 3 bases at V and 2 bases at J; junction bases unmatched: 5. The CDR3 sequence is 15 residues long. CDR1 and CDR2 from the germline V gene are SGDLS and YYNGEE. This CDR3 is CASSETSGSTYEQYF. The DNA of the CDR3 is TGTGCCAGCAGCGAGACTAGCGGGTCGACCTACGAGCAGTACTTC. Filled out from reference TRBV9 and TRBJ2-7, the complete variable domain reads DSGVTQTPKHLITATGQRVTLRCSPRSGDLSVYWYQQSLDQGLQFLIQYYNGEERAKGNILERFSAQQFPDLHSELNLSSLELGDSALYFCASSETSGSTYEQYFGPGTRLTVT.

V gene TRBV11-2 combines with J gene TRBJ2-1; 8 nucleotides agree with TRBD2. V lost 5 bases to trimming and J lost 4 bases; unmatched junction nucleotides: 16. The CDR3 sequence is 18 residues long. Per the germline V gene, CDR1 is SGHAT and CDR2 is FQNNGV. CDR3: CASSPIRKAGRGYNEQFF. The CDR3 region has the DNA TGTGCCAGCAGCCCGATCCGAAAGGCCGGGAGGGGGTACAATGAGCAGTTCTTC.